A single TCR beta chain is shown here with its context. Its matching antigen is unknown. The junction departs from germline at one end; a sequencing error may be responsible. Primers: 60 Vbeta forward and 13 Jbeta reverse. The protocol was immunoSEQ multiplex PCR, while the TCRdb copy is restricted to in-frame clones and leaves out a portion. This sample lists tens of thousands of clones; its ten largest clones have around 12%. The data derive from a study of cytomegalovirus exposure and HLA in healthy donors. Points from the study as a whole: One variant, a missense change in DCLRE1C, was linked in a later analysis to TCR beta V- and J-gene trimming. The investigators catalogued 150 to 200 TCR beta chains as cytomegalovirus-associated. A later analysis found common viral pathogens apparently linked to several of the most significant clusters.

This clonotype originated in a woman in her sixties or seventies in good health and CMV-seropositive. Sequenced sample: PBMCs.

The CDR3 sequence is CASSARRGGTLQENQYF. The CDR3 nucleotides are TGTGCCAGCAGCGCCCGACGGGGGGGGACTTTACAAGAGAACCAGTACTTC. J is TRBJ2-5 and V is TRBV9, with 8 bases fitting TRBD2. CDR1 and CDR2 (germline): SGDLS, YYNGEE. This CDR3 is built from 17 residues.